These T cell receptor beta chains were read from a single sample in a study of OX40 agonist ivuxolimab in advanced cancers. Sequenced by immunoSEQ multiplex PCR; TCRdb stores in-frame clones only, minus some. The data hold tens of thousands of clones, with around 84% observed a single time. The specimen comprised CD4+ or CD8+ T cells sorted from blood, sampled in a trial of the OX40 agonist ivuxolimab. The receptor source for this set is an adult with an advanced solid tumor such as melanoma, head and neck, liver or kidney cancer. Each CDR3 is given with its conserved first and last residue. The D gene is left open where the match is weak. Size is stated for part of the rows, as once, few or many counts, or as a class when the clone is expanded.

D gene: NA
J gene: TRBJ2-4
clone size: NA
V gene: TRBV4-1
CDR3 protein: CASSLDSRGLSSNIQYF
CDR3 DNA: TGCGCCAGCAGCCTCGACAGTCGTGGGTTGTCTTCAAACATTCAGTACTTC

D gene: TRBD1
J gene: TRBJ2-1
clone size: NA
V gene: TRBV7-9
CDR3 protein: CASSSLQGARNNEQFF
CDR3 DNA: TGTGCCAGCAGTTCCCTCCAGGGGGCTCGAAACAATGAGCAGTTCTTC

D gene: NA
J gene: TRBJ2-7
clone size: once
V gene: TRBV7-1
CDR3 protein: CASSFSTGVYEQYF
CDR3 DNA: TGTGCCAGCAGCTTTTCTACAGGAGTCTACGAGCAGTACTTC

D gene: NA
J gene: TRBJ1-1
clone size: NA
V gene: TRBV6-6
CDR3 protein: CASSSLGNTEAFF
CDR3 DNA: TGTGCCAGCAGTTCCCTGGGGAACACTGAAGCTTTCTTT

D gene: NA
J gene: TRBJ2-2
clone size: few
V gene: TRBV27
CDR3 protein: CASRTDRTYTGELFF
CDR3 DNA: TGTGCCAGCAGGACTGACAGGACCTACACCGGGGAGCTGTTTTTT

D gene: NA
J gene: TRBJ2-5
clone size: NA
V gene: TRBV27
CDR3 protein: CASSPTGRIRETQYF
CDR3 DNA: TGTGCCAGCAGTCCCACGGGACGCATCCGAGAGACCCAGTACTTC

D gene: TRBD1
J gene: TRBJ2-7
clone size: NA
V gene: TRBV7-2
CDR3 protein: CASSLYFSGQGAYEQYF
CDR3 DNA: TGTGCCAGCAGCTTATACTTCTCCGGACAGGGGGCCTACGAGCAGTACTTC

D gene: NA
J gene: TRBJ2-1
clone size: NA
V gene: TRBV7-3
CDR3 protein: CASSSSGSATEQFF
CDR3 DNA: TGTGCCAGCAGCTCCTCGGGATCGGCAACTGAGCAGTTCTTC

D gene: NA
J gene: TRBJ2-5
clone size: NA
V gene: TRBV9
CDR3 protein: CASSVGGEQETQYF
CDR3 DNA: TGTGCCAGCAGCGTAGGTGGGGAACAAGAGACCCAGTACTTC

D gene: NA
J gene: TRBJ1-1
clone size: NA
V gene: TRBV7-9
CDR3 protein: CASSSIETGNTEAFF
CDR3 DNA: TGTGCCAGCAGCTCAATTGAGACCGGGAACACTGAAGCTTTCTTT

D gene: TRBD2
J gene: TRBJ2-2
clone size: NA
V gene: TRBV5-1
CDR3 protein: CASSFGTSGWTGELFF
CDR3 DNA: TGCGCCAGCAGCTTCGGTACTAGCGGGTGGACCGGGGAGCTGTTTTTT

D gene: TRBD1
J gene: TRBJ2-7
clone size: NA
V gene: TRBV5-1
CDR3 protein: CASSPLGQGAYEQYF
CDR3 DNA: TGCGCCAGCAGCCCTCTGGGACAGGGGGCGTACGAGCAGTACTTC

D gene: NA
J gene: TRBJ1-2
clone size: NA
V gene: TRBV5-6
CDR3 protein: CASSFRPQQDPYF
CDR3 DNA: TGTGCCAGCAGCTTTCGACCACAACAGGACCCCTACTTC

D gene: NA
J gene: TRBJ2-3
clone size: NA
V gene: TRBV20-1
CDR3 protein: CSAPQDTQYF
CDR3 DNA: TGCAGTGCCCCCCAAGATACGCAGTATTTT

D gene: NA
J gene: TRBJ2-7
clone size: few
V gene: TRBV4-2
CDR3 protein: CASSQGHGATYEQYF
CDR3 DNA: TGTGCCAGCAGCCAAGGACACGGAGCCACCTACGAGCAGTACTTC

D gene: NA
J gene: TRBJ2-7
clone size: NA
V gene: TRBV19
CDR3 protein: CASSMFTSYEQYF
CDR3 DNA: TGTGCTTCCTCCATGTTTACCTCCTACGAGCAGTACTTC

D gene: NA
J gene: TRBJ1-2
clone size: NA
V gene: TRBV6-5
CDR3 protein: CASRPDGQGYGYTF
CDR3 DNA: TGTGCCAGCAGGCCGGACGGGCAGGGCTATGGCTACACCTTC

D gene: TRBD2
J gene: TRBJ2-7
clone size: once
V gene: TRBV7-2
CDR3 protein: CASSLGLAGANEQYF
CDR3 DNA: TGTGCCAGCAGCTTAGGCCTAGCGGGAGCAAACGAGCAGTACTTC

D gene: TRBD1
J gene: TRBJ2-1
clone size: NA
V gene: TRBV6-5
CDR3 protein: CASSYSGQGNNEQFF
CDR3 DNA: TGTGCCAGCAGTTATTCGGGACAGGGGAACAATGAGCAGTTCTTC

D gene: NA
J gene: TRBJ2-2
clone size: NA
V gene: TRBV30
CDR3 protein: CAWSRLALTGELFF
CDR3 DNA: TGTGCCTGGAGCCGTCTAGCGCTTACCGGGGAGCTGTTTTTT

D gene: TRBD1
J gene: TRBJ1-5
clone size: NA
V gene: TRBV4-3
CDR3 protein: CASSQDAGQGYQPQHF
CDR3 DNA: TGCGCCAGCAGCCAAGATGCGGGACAGGGCTATCAGCCCCAGCATTTT

D gene: NA
J gene: TRBJ2-7
clone size: NA
V gene: TRBV30
CDR3 protein: CAWSVLRTKPYEQYF
CDR3 DNA: TGTGCCTGGAGTGTTCTGCGGACAAAACCCTACGAGCAGTACTTC

D gene: TRBD1
J gene: TRBJ1-2
clone size: NA
V gene: TRBV7-8
CDR3 protein: CASSPQLTGGAGYGYTF
CDR3 DNA: TGTGCCAGCAGCCCACAACTGACAGGGGGCGCGGGCTATGGCTACACCTTC

D gene: NA
J gene: TRBJ1-5
clone size: once
V gene: TRBV30
CDR3 protein: CAWSPGGDQPQHF
CDR3 DNA: TGTGCCTGGAGCCCGGGCGGGGATCAGCCCCAGCATTTT

D gene: TRBD2
J gene: TRBJ2-1
clone size: NA
V gene: TRBV6-5
CDR3 protein: CASSQRESYNEQFF
CDR3 DNA: TGTGCCAGCAGCCAGCGGGAGAGCTACAATGAGCAGTTCTTC